The entry that follows covers one TCR beta chain sequence. This CDR3 has 14 amino acids. Trimming cost V 2 bases and J 1 base, with 9 bases left between them. Germline CDR1 is SGDLS and CDR2 is YYNGEE. Clones were sequenced by immunoSEQ multiplex PCR, and TCRdb holds only the in-frame ones, with some missing. In the table there are tens of thousands of clones, 70% to 90% of which are singletons. This entry comes from a study of blood T cell repertoires in COVID-19. The wider study: In each case, the material was cDNA or gDNA derived from T cells, B-cell-depleted T cells, or PBMCs.

This sequence joins TRBV9 and TRBJ1-1; D is possibly TRBD1 (6 bases). The TCR comes from a woman aged 70 to 79 with acute or convalescent COVID-19. The sequencing sample was made of peripheral blood. Written as DNA, the CDR3 is TGTGCCAGCAGCGTTGGGACACGGAACACTGAAGCTTTCTTT. This codes for CASSVGTRNTEAFF.